Listed below are T cell receptor beta chains from one sample, sequenced in a study of radiotherapy plus CTLA-4 blockade in lung cancer. Assay: immunoSEQ multiplex PCR; the TCRdb copy retains only in-frame clones and omits some. Among around 45,000 clones listed, 55% to 80% were seen once. The specimen was peripheral blood, collected from a patient treated with radiotherapy plus ipilimumab. The source is a human donor with non-small cell lung cancer who had a complete response to radiotherapy plus ipilimumab. Both conserved end residues are part of each CDR3. The order of the fields is J gene, V gene, clone size, D gene, CDR3 length, CDR3 protein, CDR3 DNA. A D gene is named only where the DNA matches it firmly. Where a row states a size, it is once, few, many or the class of an expanded clone; other rows omit it.

TRBJ1-5	TRBV19	once	TRBD1	17	CASSIGRKSGGGQPQHF	TGTGCCAGTAGTATAGGCCGGAAATCAGGGGGCGGTCAGCCCCAGCATTTT
TRBJ1-6	TRBV27	-	-	12	CASSFINSPLHF	TGTGCCAGCAGTTTTATTAATTCACCCCTCCACTTT
TRBJ1-2	TRBV5-1	-	TRBD1	15	CASSSRTGTNYGYTF	TGCGCCAGCAGCTCACGGACAGGGACTAACTATGGCTACACCTTC
TRBJ2-7	TRBV20-1	-	-	11	CSAGSHDEQYF	TGCAGTGCTGGGAGCCACGACGAGCAGTACTTC
TRBJ2-1	TRBV28	once	-	12	CASGAVRGEQFF	TGTGCCAGCGGGGCCGTAAGAGGTGAGCAGTTCTTC
TRBJ2-5	TRBV14	-	-	15	CASSQARGMAETQYF	TGTGCCAGCAGCCAAGCCAGGGGCATGGCAGAGACCCAGTACTTC
TRBJ1-3	TRBV7-2	-	-	13	CASSLGHGNTIYF	TGTGCCAGCAGCTTAGGACACGGAAACACCATATATTTT
TRBJ1-4	TRBV5-1	once	TRBD1	17	CASSFGQGERANEKLFF	TGCGCCAGCAGCTTTGGACAGGGCGAGAGGGCTAATGAAAAACTGTTTTTT
TRBJ1-3	TRBV19	few	TRBD1	15	CASRPGQYSGNTIYF	TGTGCCAGCCGTCCGGGACAGTACTCTGGAAACACCATATATTTT
TRBJ1-4	TRBV7-9	-	-	15	CASSLGGPANEKLFF	TGTGCCAGCAGCTTAGGGGGGCCGGCTAATGAAAAACTGTTTTTT
TRBJ2-7	TRBV7-9	-	-	15	CASSQGQGISYEQYF	TGTGCCAGCAGCCAGGGGCAGGGCATTTCCTACGAGCAGTACTTC
TRBJ2-3	TRBV28	-	TRBD2	15	CASSSGGDYTDTQYF	TGTGCCAGCAGTTCCGGGGGGGACTACACAGATACGCAGTATTTT
TRBJ2-2	TRBV25-1	-	TRBD1	15	CASRGGTGNTGELFF	TGTGCCAGCAGGGGGGGGACAGGGAATACCGGGGAGCTGTTTTTT
TRBJ2-7	TRBV7-9	-	TRBD2	16	CASSLLAGGAAYEQYF	TGTGCCAGCAGCTTACTAGCGGGAGGAGCTGCCTACGAGCAGTACTTC
TRBJ2-3	TRBV6-1	-	-	11	CASGSGDTQYF	TGTGCCAGCGGAAGCGGGGATACGCAGTATTTT
TRBJ1-1	TRBV19	-	-	14	CASSRSGVSTEAFF	TGTGCCAGTAGCCGCTCAGGGGTTAGCACTGAAGCTTTCTTT
TRBJ1-2	TRBV18	-	TRBD1	14	CASSLGQGVDGYTF	TGTGCCAGCTCACTGGGACAGGGGGTCGATGGCTACACCTTC
TRBJ1-2	TRBV10-3	few	TRBD1	13	CAISATGVDGYTF	TGTGCCATCAGCGCGACAGGGGTTGATGGCTACACCTTC
TRBJ2-7	TRBV5-1	once	TRBD1	11	CASSPGTVTYF	TGCGCCAGCAGCCCAGGGACAGTTACCTACTTC
TRBJ1-5	TRBV18	-	-	13	CASSPDTLVPQHF	TGTGCCAGCTCGCCGGACACCTTGGTACCCCAGCATTTT
TRBJ1-1	TRBV19	few	-	15	CASSSPRGGNTEAFF	TGTGCCAGTAGCTCCCCTCGAGGAGGAAACACTGAAGCTTTCTTT